The 20 T cell receptor beta chains below all came from one sample that was sequenced in a study of blood T cell repertoires in COVID-19 (dated by TCRdb to about 2020). Library preparation used the immunoSEQ multiplex PCR assay. TCRdb carries this immuneACCESS record with in-frame sequences only. Its versions omit some clonotypes, under half of them owing to an unresolved V gene in the studies checked, with the rest unexplained. This sample has about 170,000 clones in its table, and around four fifths of those were observed once. The leading ten clones occupy approximately 8% of the sample. Sequenced sample: peripheral blood. These receptors all stem from a woman older than 75 with COVID-19, enrolled during active disease.

This clone was detected a few times. The chain couples TRBV19 to TRBJ1-2; maybe TRBD1 (5 bases). This CDR3 region has 14 residues. The ends were cut back, 4 bases at V and 2 bases at J, with 11 bases in the middle. Germline values: CDR1 LNHDA, CDR2 SQIVND (reference sequence). The CDR3 coding sequence is TGTGCCAGTAGTACGCCGACAGAGAACTATGGCTACACCTTC. Translation gives CASSTPTENYGYTF.

This clone was recorded once. The chain carries TRBV10-3 and TRBJ2-5; the match to TRBD1 covers 7 bases. The germline CDR1 and CDR2 sequences are ENHRY and SYGVKD. After removal of 10 bases from V and 0 bases from J, the junction contained 5 bases not matched to a gene. CDR3 length equals 13 residues. CDR3 amino acids: CATGTEYQETQYF. The DNA for the CDR3 is TGTGCCACTGGGACAGAGTACCAAGAGACCCAGTACTTC.

In nucleotides, the CDR3 is TGTGCCAGCAGTTTAGGGCGGGAGACCCAGTACTTC. Residues: CASSLGRETQYF. The chain links TRBV12-3 or TRBV12-4 to TRBJ2-5; D is undetermined. Deletions cut 1 base from V and 5 bases from J, with 5 bases between. This CDR3 comprises 12 residues.

The rearrangement links TRBV19 to TRBJ2-2; maybe TRBD2 (6 bases). CDR1 and CDR2 from the germline V gene are LNHDA and SQIVND (reference sequence). V was cut by 3 bases and J by 4 bases, with 9 bases left in between. There are 14 residues in the CDR3. CDR3 residues: CASSIGGITGELFF. The CDR3 nucleotides are TGTGCCAGTAGTATTGGAGGGATCACCGGGGAGCTGTTTTTT. The full variable domain, in which reference TRBV19 and TRBJ2-2 provide the parts outside the CDR3, is DGGITQSPKYLFRKEGQNVTLSCEQNLNHDAMYWYRQDPGQGLRLIYYSQIVNDFQKGDIAEGYSVSREKKESFPLTVTSAQKNPTAFYLCASSIGGITGELFFGEGSRLTVL.

This rearrangement joins TRBV9 to TRBJ1-2; 8 nucleotides match TRBD1. The CDR3 consists of 22 residues. After removal of 3 bases from V and 8 bases from J, the junction contained 33 bases not matched to a gene. The germline gives CDR1 SGDLS, CDR2 YYNGEE. Here the CDR3 DNA reads TGTGCCAGCAGCGGAGAACAGGGGACAGGAGGTGGTACGAGCGGTTCGGGAGGAGGCTACACCTTC. Translated, it gives CASSGEQGTGGGTSGSGGGYTF.

The J gene is TRBJ1-2, the V gene TRBV3-1 (or the pseudogene TRBV3-2); D may be TRBD1 (6 bases). Germline V CDR1 and CDR2: LGHDT, YNNKEL (reference sequence). V was clipped by 4 bases and J by 5 bases, with 14 bases between them. The CDR3 has 14 amino acids. CDR3 sequence reads: CASSLEGTPYGYTF. CDR3 in DNA: TGTGCCAGCAGCCTCGAAGGGACACCGTATGGCTACACCTTC.

The chain links TRBV10-3 to TRBJ1-3; a weak D match, TRBD1 (5 bases). The CDR3 consists of 12 residues. V dropped 8 bases and J dropped 4 bases, with 9 bases sitting between them. Germline CDR1 ENHRY, CDR2 SYGVKD. The CDR3 spells CAIRQGGNTIYF. Written as DNA, the CDR3 is TGTGCCATCCGCCAGGGCGGAAACACCATATATTTT.

This clone was recorded once. The chain uses TRBV9 and TRBJ1-2, with D perhaps matching TRBD1 (6 bases). This CDR3 is 14 amino acids long. Germline-derived CDR1 and CDR2 are SGDLS and YYNGEE. V lost 0 bases to trimming and J lost 4 bases, with 10 bases between them. The CDR3 loop reads CASSVGTASYGYTF. DNA for the CDR3: TGTGCCAGCAGCGTAGGGACAGCCTCCTATGGCTACACCTTC.

The chain employs TRBV6-2 or TRBV6-3 and TRBJ1-5, with D unclear. The CDR3 runs to 17 residues. Germline CDR1 and CDR2: MNHEY and SVGEGT. The V end lost 4 bases, the J end lost 4 bases, and 20 bases lay between the germline ends. CDR3 sequence reads: CASSSAGTENKNQPQHF. Here the CDR3 DNA reads TGTGCCAGCAGTTCCGCCGGAACAGAAAACAAAAATCAGCCCCAGCATTTT.

The chain recombines TRBV5-8 with TRBJ1-1; D perhaps matches TRBD1 (5 bases). Germline V CDR1 and CDR2: SGHTS, YDEGEE. The V and J ends lost 0 bases and 7 bases respectively, with 16 bases between them. This CDR3 has 15 residues. The CDR3 is CASSLGGGAPSEAFF. CDR3 nucleotide sequence: TGTGCCAGCAGCTTGGGAGGAGGGGCGCCGAGTGAAGCTTTCTTT. Filled out from reference TRBV5-8 and TRBJ1-1, the complete variable domain reads EAGVTQSPTHLIKTRGQQATLRCSPISGHTSVYWYQQALGLGLQFLLWYDEGEERNRGNFPPRFSGRQFPNYSSELNVNALELEDSALYLCASSLGGGAPSEAFFGQGTRLTVV.

Only one count was recorded for this clone. This sequence joins TRBV28 and TRBJ1-4, with 7 positions matching TRBD1. The germline gives CDR1 MDHEN, CDR2 SYDVKM. The junction had 10 bases not matched to a gene; V was cut back by 4 bases and J by 5 bases. The CDR3 spans 16 residues. Here the CDR3 DNA reads TGTGCCAGCAGTTACATTACAGGGGCAGTAAATGAAAAACTGTTTTTT. This codes for CASSYITGAVNEKLFF.

J is TRBJ2-5 and V is TRBV2; no firm D call. V was shortened by 4 bases and J by 4 bases, with 13 bases between the two germline ends. Germline loops: CDR1 SNHLY, CDR2 FYNNEI. CDR3 length equals 14 residues. The DNA for the CDR3 is TGTGCCAGCAGTGTAGAACAGACGGCAGAGACCCAGTACTTC. The encoded protein is CASSVEQTAETQYF.

V gene TRBV28 combines with J gene TRBJ2-7; TRBD2 might be the D (5 bases). In germline, CDR1 is MDHEN, CDR2 SYDVKM. This CDR3 has 15 residues. V lost 7 bases to trimming and J lost 2 bases, with 18 bases between them. DNA for the CDR3: TGTGCCAGCAATTCCGCGGGCCCGGATCCCTACGAGCAGTACTTC. It specifies CASNSAGPDPYEQYF.

The chain recombines TRBV19 with TRBJ1-1; TRBD1 is a possible D gene (6 bases). Trimming removed 5 bases at V and 4 bases at J, with 14 bases between. The CDR3 contains 14 residues. Germline-derived CDR1 and CDR2 are LNHDA and SQIVND (reference sequence). CDR3 DNA: TGTGCCAGTAGTGCTCGGACAGAAGGCACTGAAGCTTTCTTT. Amino acids: CASSARTEGTEAFF.

V is TRBV7-9 and J is TRBJ2-3, with D tentatively TRBD1 (7 bases). Germline CDR1 is SEHNR and CDR2 is FQNEAQ (reference sequence). The CDR3 runs to 14 residues. V lost 1 base to trimming and J lost 10 bases, with 15 bases between them. Here the CDR3 DNA reads TGTGCCAGCAGCTTAGAAGGAGGGGGCTTGGCGCAGTATTTT. Its translation is CASSLEGGGLAQYF.

This chain uses TRBV3-1 (or the pseudogene TRBV3-2) with TRBJ1-4; 7 positions match TRBD1. Germline trimming cut 4 bases from V and 5 bases from J; bases unmatched to any gene: 7. Germline V gene data show CDR1 as LGHDT and CDR2 as YNNKEL (reference sequence). This CDR3 comprises 15 residues. The DNA for the CDR3 is TGTGCCAGCAGCCCAACAGGGGCGAGAAATGAAAAACTGTTTTTT. This codes for CASSPTGARNEKLFF.

The chain uses TRBV27 and TRBJ2-7, with 8 positions matching TRBD1. The CDR3 is made up of 18 amino acids. Per the germline V gene, CDR1 is MNHEY and CDR2 is SMNVEV (reference sequence). J was trimmed by 4 bases and V by 4 bases; bases with no gene match: 18. CDR3 amino acids: CASSSPSRTGRFSYEQYF. CDR3 nucleotides: TGTGCCAGCAGTTCGCCCTCAAGGACAGGGAGGTTTTCATACGAGCAGTACTTC.

The V call is TRBV7-9, the J call TRBJ2-5; possible D gene TRBD1, 6 bases. This CDR3 spans 14 amino acids. The germline V gene encodes CDR1 SEHNR and CDR2 FQNEAQ (reference sequence). V was pared by 1 base and J by 3 bases, with 9 bases between. CDR3 bases: TGTGCCAGCAGCTTAGGCCAGGGGAAAGAGACCCAGTACTTC. The encoded protein is CASSLGQGKETQYF.

The rearrangement links TRBV18 to TRBJ1-3; 8 nucleotides align to TRBD1. The CDR3 totals 14 residues. The V segment lost 2 bases and the J segment 10 bases; nucleotides outside the gene matches: 7. The V gene's germline CDR1 is KGHSH and CDR2 LQKENI. CDR3 coding DNA: TGTGCCAGCTCACCAGCCAGACAGGGGCCGACCATATATTTT. Its translation is CASSPARQGPTIYF.

The chain uses TRBV3-1 (or the pseudogene TRBV3-2) and TRBJ2-7, with D possibly being TRBD1 (5 bases). The CDR3 totals 15 residues. The ends were cut back, 5 bases at V and 1 base at J, with 15 bases in the middle. The V gene's germline CDR1 is LGHDT and CDR2 YNNKEL (reference sequence). The CDR3 DNA sequence: TGTGCCAGCAGCGCCAGGGAATATGGGTCCTACGAGCAGTACTTC. This translates into CASSAREYGSYEQYF.